This T cell receptor (beta chain) is from a study of blood T cell repertoires in COVID-19. On the study more broadly: Samples taken during acute and convalescent COVID-19 were collected in the United States, Italy and Spain. The cDNA or gDNA used as material had been derived from T cells, B-cell-depleted T cells, or PBMCs.

Original data processing: Reference gene primer amplification gave nucleated cell count estimates. Libraries were prepared by immunoSEQ multiplex PCR; TCRdb keeps only in-frame clonotypes and omits some of them. V and J calls and clone size are those listed in that table; D and trimming were worked out from the DNA. Here the sample spans fewer than 45,000 clones, about 74% being singletons. The germline V and J ends were trimmed by 4 bases and 2 bases, with 9 bases remaining between them. This CDR3 is built from 14 residues. In germline, CDR1 is ENHRY, CDR2 SYGVKD. Only a few counts were recorded for this clone. Enrolled during active infection, Seattle patients were then followed longitudinally.

J is TRBJ2-1 and V is TRBV10-3; TRBD2 might be the D (5 bases). The clonotype was recovered from a man aged 65-85 years with COVID-19, enrolled during active disease. The sample consisted of peripheral blood. This CDR3 is CAISGAVPYNEQFF. The CDR3 coding sequence is TGTGCCATCAGTGGAGCGGTTCCCTACAATGAGCAGTTCTTC.